This TCR beta chain was observed in a study of blood T cells in healthy people across ages. Findings of the study overall: Diversity was higher, and naive CD4+ cells more numerous, in long-lived donors than in aged donors.

The CDR3 is 14 residues long. Germline V gives CDR1 SGHTA, CDR2 FQGNSA. Unmatched junction bases numbered 7, after V lost 4 bases and J lost 5 bases. Combining a sample-barcoded 5' primer with a J-beta primer mix, a second PCR ran for 7 to 11 cycles. TCRdb itself ran the 5' RACE reads through MiXCR, one entry per CDR3 protein. Of hundreds of thousands of distinct CDR3 sequences in the sample, about 62% were seen once. In terms of origin and age, donors were healthy Caucasian individuals from Russia aged roughly 6 to 95. Total RNA extraction produced at least 5.5 micrograms (per sample) for the study. This clonotype was detected a few times. The antigen is undetermined.

The chain couples TRBV7-2 to TRBJ1-2, with 7 bases identical to TRBD1. This clonotype was obtained from a man aged 30-40 years in good health. Sample: blood. CDR3 in amino acids: CASSSEGAFYGYTF. CDR3 DNA: TGTGCCAGCAGCTCGGAGGGGGCTTTTTATGGCTACACCTTC.